This TCR beta chain was captured by sequencing in a study of human thymus T cells. The study's findings and limits: Both thymic and peripheral blood repertoires showed apparently biased V and J usage.

It was healthy Finnish infants having corrective surgery for congenital heart defects who were the donors. A roughly 0.45-1 mL peripheral blood aliquot was taken intraoperatively from four of eight donors. Blood DNA came from all available leukocytes, not a fixed cell number. This clone has a handful of counts. Its antigen is unidentified. V was trimmed by 5 bases and J by 2 bases, leaving 11 bases between them. Germline CDR1 and CDR2: SGHDT and YYEEEE. The CDR3 length is 13 residues. This table comes from immunoSEQ multiplex PCR, and its TCRdb copy is limited to in-frame clones, with some not included. The data contain tens of thousands of clones, nearly 95% of them seen just once; the ten biggest clones take up 5.5% to 7%.

The TCR comes from a boy under two years old with a congenital heart defect but otherwise immunologically healthy. The gene calls are TRBV5-6 and TRBJ2-7; D is undetermined. Sequenced sample: blood. This CDR3 reads CASRKYTTYEQYF. The CDR3 DNA reads as TGTGCCAGCAGAAAATACACGACCTACGAGCAGTACTTC.